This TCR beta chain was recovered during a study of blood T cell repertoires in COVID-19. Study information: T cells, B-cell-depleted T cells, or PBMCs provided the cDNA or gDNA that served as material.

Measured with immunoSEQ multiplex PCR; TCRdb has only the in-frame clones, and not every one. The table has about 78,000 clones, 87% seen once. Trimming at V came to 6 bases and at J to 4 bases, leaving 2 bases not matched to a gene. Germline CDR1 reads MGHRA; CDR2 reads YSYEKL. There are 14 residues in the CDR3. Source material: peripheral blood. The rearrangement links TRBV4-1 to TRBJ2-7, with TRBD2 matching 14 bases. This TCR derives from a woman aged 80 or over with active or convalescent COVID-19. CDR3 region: CASRRTSGGYEQYF. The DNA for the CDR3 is TGCGCCAGCAGACGGACTAGCGGGGGGTACGAGCAGTACTTC.